The 3 T cell receptor beta chains below come from one sample, sequenced in a study of CD8 T cells in Susac syndrome. RNA was extracted with the RNeasy kit, and a quantity of roughly 0.5 to 1 ug was reverse transcribed using random hexamers. TCRdb used MiXCR to reprocess the immunoSEQ multiplex PCR reads, holding one entry per CDR3 protein. The table includes 75,000 to 100,000 distinct CDR3 sequences, around 94% detected once. The sequencing input was CD8+ T cells from PBMCs. Receptors were obtained from a human donor in good health.

The genes are TRBV20-1 and TRBJ2-7; no reliable D call. Trimming stripped 3 bases from V and 3 bases from J, with 9 bases between. CDR3 length: 12 residues. CDR1 and CDR2 (germline): DFQATT, SNEGSKA (reference sequence). The CDR3 DNA reads as TGCAGTGCTAGGATGGACCTCTACGAGCAGTACTTC. It codes for CSARMDLYEQYF.

This rearrangement joins TRBV9 to TRBJ1-1; D may be TRBD1 (6 bases). V lost 3 bases to trimming and J lost 2 bases, with 17 bases between them. Germline V CDR1 and CDR2: SGDLS, YYNGEE. This CDR3 is built from 16 residues. The CDR3 DNA sequence: TGTGCCAGCAGCGCGTGGGCATCACAGGGAAACACTGAAGCTTTCTTT. Translating it yields CASSAWASQGNTEAFF.

This clonotype was seen once. The V and J genes are TRBV20-1 and TRBJ1-4; D is unresolved. The CDR3 is made up of 14 amino acids. The germline CDR1 and CDR2 sequences are DFQATT and SNEGSKA (reference sequence). Deletions cut 2 bases from V and 5 bases from J, with 12 bases between. The CDR3 nucleotides read TGCAGTGCTAGAAGCACGGGTCCAAATGAAAAACTGTTTTTT. Encoded protein: CSARSTGPNEKLFF.